The clone carrying this T cell receptor beta chain came up once. Its antigen is unknown. Then a second PCR, running about 6 to 11 cycles, was carried out with a sample-barcoded 5' primer and a J-beta primer mix. Each cDNA molecule carried a tag from a template-switch adaptor that contained 12 random nucleotides. One entry per CDR3 protein results from TCRdb running MiXCR on the 5' RACE reads. The sample has roughly 800,000 distinct CDR3 sequences; roughly 64% are singletons. The data belong to a study of blood T cells in healthy people across ages. Study conclusions and caveats: A roughly linear age-dependent decrease characterized TCR beta diversity per million T cells. CMV status of donors was not determined, possibly confounding expanded clonotype changes. Donors of long life had a larger count of naive CD4+ cells and greater diversity than aged donors.

The material sequenced was blood. The receptor's source is a man aged 25 to 40 in good health.

CDR3 DNA sequence: TGCAGTGCTAGACTACAACTAGCGGGATATGAGGAGCAGTACTTC. This sequence encodes CSARLQLAGYEEQYF. V is TRBV20-1 and J is TRBJ2-4; the match to TRBD2 covers 10 bases. This CDR3 contains 15 residues. The germline V gene encodes CDR1 DFQATT and CDR2 SNEGSKA (reference sequence). The V gene end was trimmed by 2 bases and the J gene end by 13 bases; junction bases not matched to a gene: 14.